The T cell receptor (beta chain) under discussion was sequenced for a study of T cell changes during pregnancy in multiple sclerosis. Looked up from germline, CDR1 is SGHKS and CDR2 is YYEKEE (reference sequence). This CDR3 comprises 16 residues. Trimming took 1 base from V and 7 from J, leaving 20 bases between them. The assay was immunoSEQ multiplex PCR, and TCRdb's table has in-frame clones only and misses some. The sample gives approximately 70,000 clones, roughly 89% of which show up once; less than 2% is in the top ten. The source was peripheral blood, collected in the second trimester of pregnancy. The sequence was obtained from a female donor with multiple sclerosis, enrolled in a pregnancy study. The chain recombines TRBV5-5 with TRBJ1-2; D gene ambiguous. DNA of the CDR3: TGTGCCAGCAGCTTGAATACGGATCGAGGAAGGATTGGCTACACCTTC. This encodes CASSLNTDRGRIGYTF. Drawing the rest from reference TRBV5-5 and TRBJ1-2, the complete variable domain is DAGVTQSPTHLIKTRGQQVTLRCSPISGHKSVSWYQQVLGQGPQFIFQYYEKEERGRGNFPDRFSARQFPNYSSELNVNALLLGDSALYLCASSLNTDRGRIGYTFGSGTRLTVV.